These 8 T cell receptor beta chains came from one sample sequenced in a study of cytomegalovirus exposure and HLA in healthy donors. Primers included in the PCR were 60 Vbeta and 13 Jbeta primers. TCRdb keeps only in-frame clones here, not all; method: immunoSEQ multiplex PCR. Found here are 110,000 or so clones, over 60% of them singletons; the top ten hold about 8%. Sequences were obtained from PBMCs. The receptors were sampled from a man aged 18 to 35 in good health and CMV-seropositive.

The CDR3 region is CATQTRGGTEAFF. The CDR3 bases are TGTGCCACACAGACTCGAGGGGGTACTGAAGCTTTCTTT. V gene TRBV19 combines with J gene TRBJ1-1; tentative D call: TRBD1 (6 bases). CDR1 is LNHDA and CDR2 is SQIVND in the germline V gene (reference sequence). Trimming pared 10 bases from V and 5 bases from J, leaving 17 bases between. The CDR3 runs to 13 residues. Filled out from reference TRBV19 and TRBJ1-1, the complete variable domain reads DGGITQSPKYLFRKEGQNVTLSCEQNLNHDAMYWYRQDPGQGLRLIYYSQIVNDFQKGDIAEGYSVSREKKESFPLTVTSAQKNPTAFYLCATQTRGGTEAFFGQGTRLTVV.

This clone occurred a few times. The gene calls are TRBV28 and TRBJ2-3; 10 bases line up with TRBD2. CDR3 size: 16 residues. Germline CDR1 is MDHEN and CDR2 is SYDVKM. V was clipped by 6 bases and J by 2 bases; unmatched bases: 8. The CDR3 spells CASRTVLAGDTDTQYF. DNA for the CDR3: TGTGCCAGCAGGACGGTCCTAGCGGGGGACACAGATACGCAGTATTTT.

The V and J genes are TRBV28 and TRBJ2-1; D remains ambiguous. Germline CDR1 is MDHEN and CDR2 is SYDVKM. This CDR3 is 12 amino acids long. The ends were cut back, 2 bases at V and 5 bases at J, with 4 bases in the middle. CDR3 amino acids: CASSLLHNEQFF. CDR3 nucleotides: TGTGCCAGCAGTTTACTCCACAATGAGCAGTTCTTC.

This clone has a handful of counts. V and J are TRBV7-9 and TRBJ1-1; D call uncertain. There are 14 residues in the CDR3. CDR1 is SEHNR and CDR2 is FQNEAQ in the germline V gene (reference sequence). Trimming removed 0 bases at V and 1 base at J, with 6 bases between. The CDR3: CASSLARGNTEAFF. The CDR3 DNA follows: TGTGCCAGCAGCTTAGCCCGGGGGAACACTGAAGCTTTCTTT.

In this sample, this clone turned up a few times. The chain is built from TRBV19 and TRBJ1-1; D gene uncertain. This CDR3 is 13 amino acids long. V dropped 1 base and J dropped 8 bases, with 11 bases sitting between them. Germline V CDR1 and CDR2: LNHDA, SQIVND (reference sequence). The CDR3 sequence is CASSIAAGREAFF. The CDR3 coding sequence is TGTGCCAGTAGTATAGCCGCGGGGAGGGAAGCTTTCTTT.

The rearrangement links TRBV6-1 to TRBJ2-7; a possible D gene is TRBD1 (6 bases). This CDR3 comprises 16 residues. V was clipped by 3 bases and J by 1 base, with 16 bases between them. Germline loops: CDR1 MNHNS, CDR2 SASEGT. CDR3 sequence reads: CASSDPDRTTSYEQYV. CDR3 DNA sequence: TGTGCCAGCAGTGACCCGGACAGAACAACATCCTACGAGCAGTACGTC.

This chain uses TRBV28 with TRBJ2-7; weak D call: TRBD1 (5 bases). Germline loops: CDR1 MDHEN, CDR2 SYDVKM. Between the trimmed V and J ends, which lost 6 bases and 5 bases, there was a span of 17 bases. There are 14 residues in the CDR3. For the CDR3, the DNA is TGTGCCAGCAGCCGACAGCAAAGCTCAGACGAGCAGTACTTC. It specifies CASSRQQSSDEQYF.

CDR3 sequence reads: CASSQTGGGQGYTF. As DNA, the CDR3 is TGTGCCAGCAGCCAGACAGGGGGCGGTCAAGGCTACACCTTC. V gene TRBV7-9 combines with J gene TRBJ1-2; 10 nucleotides align to TRBD1. Germline loops: CDR1 SEHNR, CDR2 FQNEAQ (reference sequence). J lost 8 bases, V lost 5 bases, and 8 bases had no gene match. The CDR3 spans 14 residues.